One and the same sample provided the 15 T cell receptor beta chains below, sequenced in a study of T cell responses to AZD1222 COVID-19 vaccine. Some clones are missing from TCRdb's copy, which holds only in-frame ones; the method was immunoSEQ multiplex PCR. The sample includes 80,000 to 85,000 clones, approximately 90% of them seen just once. The material sequenced was peripheral blood, taken 28 days after the second AZD1222 dose. The receptors here all came from an adult who received the AZD1222 COVID-19 vaccine.

The V gene is TRBV19, the J gene TRBJ2-1; 13 nucleotides match TRBD2. This CDR3 has 19 amino acids. V lost 6 bases to trimming and J lost 7 bases; unmatched junction nucleotides: 18. In germline, CDR1 is LNHDA, CDR2 SQIVND (reference sequence). The CDR3 DNA sequence: TGTGCCAGTAGGCAGGGAGGAGACCGACTAGCGGGAGGAGTAAATGAGCAGTTCTTC. It specifies CASRQGGDRLAGGVNEQFF. Together with reference TRBV19 and TRBJ2-1, the CDR3 gives the full variable domain: DGGITQSPKYLFRKEGQNVTLSCEQNLNHDAMYWYRQDPGQGLRLIYYSQIVNDFQKGDIAEGYSVSREKKESFPLTVTSAQKNPTAFYLCASRQGGDRLAGGVNEQFFGPGTRLTVL.

The genes are TRBV2 and TRBJ2-5; D not certain. This CDR3 is 12 amino acids long. V shed 10 bases and J shed 4 bases, with 13 bases lying between them. Looked up from germline, CDR1 is SNHLY and CDR2 is FYNNEI. The CDR3 nucleotides are TGTGCCACCCGCCTGTTTTCAGAGACCCAGTACTTC. It is translated as CATRLFSETQYF.

The chain is built from TRBV5-1 and TRBJ2-7, with no clear D. Germline-derived CDR1 and CDR2 are SGHRS and YFSETQ. Trimming shortened V by 0 bases and J by 7 bases, and 11 bases separated the two germline ends. The CDR3 covers 13 residues. The CDR3 DNA sequence: TGCGCCAGCAGCTTGGAACAACTGCGGGAGCAGTACTTC. Translation gives CASSLEQLREQYF.

The V and J genes are TRBV10-1 and TRBJ1-3; no clear D. V was trimmed by 5 bases and J by 4 bases, leaving 12 bases between them. Germline V gene sequence: CDR1 WNHNN, CDR2 SYGVQD (reference sequence). This CDR3 has 14 amino acids. The CDR3 is CASSPGSGGNTIYF. The CDR3 bases are TGCGCCAGCAGTCCAGGTTCGGGCGGAAACACCATATATTTT.

The chain recombines TRBV18 with TRBJ1-5; TRBD1 matches at 10 bases. V shed 8 bases and J 6 bases; nucleotides not matched to a gene: 4. This CDR3 has 13 residues. Germline loops: CDR1 KGHSH, CDR2 LQKENI. Here the CDR3 reads CASTGQGGQPQHF. The CDR3 nucleotides are TGTGCCAGCACAGGACAGGGGGGTCAGCCCCAGCATTTT.

The V gene is TRBV3-1 (or the pseudogene TRBV3-2), the J gene TRBJ1-2, with 7 bases lining up with TRBD1. Looked up from germline, CDR1 is LGHDT and CDR2 is YNNKEL (reference sequence). The CDR3 covers 15 residues. V gave up 1 base and J gave up 0 bases; unmatched junction bases: 2. CDR3 in amino acids: CASSQGTGANYGYTF. The CDR3 DNA reads as TGTGCCAGCAGCCAAGGCACAGGGGCTAACTATGGCTACACCTTC.

This clone was recorded once. The chain employs TRBV2 and TRBJ1-1, with 9 bases identical to TRBD1. This CDR3 spans 14 amino acids. Germline V lookup: CDR1 SNHLY, CDR2 FYNNEI. V shed 5 bases and J 3 bases; nucleotides not matched to a gene: 4. CDR3 DNA sequence: TGTGCCAGCAGTTACGACAGGGGGGACACTGAAGCTTTCTTT. It encodes CASSYDRGDTEAFF.

The rearrangement links TRBV28 to TRBJ2-1, with 9 nucleotides matching TRBD1. CDR3 length: 15 amino acids. V lost 2 bases to trimming and J lost 5 bases; unmatched junction nucleotides: 4. The germline gives CDR1 MDHEN, CDR2 SYDVKM. The CDR3 coding sequence is TGTGCCAGCAGTTTAATGGGACAGGGTGACAATGAGCAGTTCTTC. It codes for CASSLMGQGDNEQFF.

This chain joins TRBV3-1 (or the pseudogene TRBV3-2) and TRBJ2-5, with D perhaps TRBD2 (7 bases). Germline-derived CDR1 and CDR2 are LGHDT and YNNKEL (reference sequence). This CDR3 is built from 14 residues. The V gene lost 3 bases and the J gene lost 5 bases, with 13 bases spanning the gap. CDR3 sequence reads: CASSHSGGPETQYF. CDR3 in DNA: TGTGCCAGCAGCCACTCCGGGGGGCCGGAGACCCAGTACTTC.

The chain employs TRBV18 and TRBJ1-1; 9 nucleotides match TRBD1. Unmatched junction bases numbered 8, after V lost 2 bases and J lost 7 bases. Germline lookup yields CDR1 KGHSH and CDR2 LQKENI. CDR3 size: 15 residues. CDR3 amino acids: CASSPGGQGQFEAFF. In DNA form, the CDR3 reads TGTGCCAGCTCACCAGGGGGACAGGGCCAGTTTGAAGCTTTCTTT.

The chain combines TRBV7-9 with TRBJ2-1; 10 nucleotides align to TRBD2. The J segment lost 0 bases and the V segment lost 5 bases, leaving 10 bases of the junction unmatched. From germline, CDR1 is SEHNR and CDR2 FQNEAQ (reference sequence). There are 18 residues in the CDR3. CDR3 nucleotides: TGTGCCAGCAGCCCCCGAACTTCTAGCGGGAGCTCCTACAATGAGCAGTTCTTC. Amino acid sequence: CASSPRTSSGSSYNEQFF.

DNA for the CDR3: TGTGCCAGCAGTGAAAATTGGCAGGGAGCTTTCTTT. Translation: CASSENWQGAFF. The chain combines TRBV2 with TRBJ1-1; D is possibly TRBD1 (5 bases). The germline V gene encodes CDR1 SNHLY and CDR2 FYNNEI. This CDR3 is built from 12 residues. Trimming left V 2 bases short and J 10 bases short, with 11 bases between.

The chain carries TRBV29-1 and TRBJ2-7, with D maybe TRBD2 (6 bases). This CDR3 comprises 11 residues. Per germline, CDR1 SQVTM and CDR2 ANQGSEA. V was clipped by 7 bases and J by 5 bases, with 12 bases between them. The CDR3 region is CSGREGDEQYF. CDR3 nucleotides: TGCAGCGGGAGGGAAGGGGACGAGCAGTACTTC.

The chain links TRBV6-5 to TRBJ2-1, with D possibly being TRBD1 (5 bases). The germline CDR1 and CDR2 sequences are MNHEY and SVGAGI. The CDR3 has 13 residues. Trimming shortened V by 6 bases and J by 6 bases, and 12 bases separated the two germline ends. Here the CDR3 DNA reads TGTGCCAGCAGCTCAGGGTTTTCCAATGAGCAGTTCTTC. This gives the protein CASSSGFSNEQFF.

The rearrangement links TRBV7-9 to TRBJ1-4, with a possible D match to TRBD1 (5 bases). The germline gives CDR1 SEHNR, CDR2 FQNEAQ (reference sequence). V was trimmed by 0 bases and J by 7 bases, leaving 6 bases between them. The length of the CDR3 is 13 residues. The CDR3 sequence: CASSLAGVEKLFF. CDR3 DNA: TGTGCCAGCAGCTTAGCAGGGGTTGAAAAACTGTTTTTT.